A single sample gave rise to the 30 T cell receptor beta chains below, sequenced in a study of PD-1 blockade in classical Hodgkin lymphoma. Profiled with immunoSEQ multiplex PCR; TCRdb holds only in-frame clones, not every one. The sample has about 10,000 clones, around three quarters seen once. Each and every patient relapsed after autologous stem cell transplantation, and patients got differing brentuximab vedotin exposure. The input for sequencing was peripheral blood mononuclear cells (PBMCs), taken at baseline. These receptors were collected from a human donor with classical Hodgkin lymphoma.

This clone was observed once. DNA for the CDR3: TGTGCCAGCAGCTTGACTAGGAGGTCCGAGCAGTACTTC. It is translated as CASSLTRRSEQYF. This chain links TRBV9 with TRBJ2-7, with D maybe TRBD2 (6 bases). V was trimmed by 4 bases and J by 6 bases, leaving 14 bases between them. Germline values: CDR1 SGDLS, CDR2 YYNGEE. The length of the CDR3 is 13 residues.

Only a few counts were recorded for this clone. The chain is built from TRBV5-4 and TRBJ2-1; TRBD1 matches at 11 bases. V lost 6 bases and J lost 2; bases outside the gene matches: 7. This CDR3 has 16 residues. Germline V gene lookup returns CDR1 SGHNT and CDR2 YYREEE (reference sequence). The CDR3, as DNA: TGTGCCAGCAACATAAGGGGACAGGGGGCCTACAATGAGCAGTTCTTC. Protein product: CASNIRGQGAYNEQFF.

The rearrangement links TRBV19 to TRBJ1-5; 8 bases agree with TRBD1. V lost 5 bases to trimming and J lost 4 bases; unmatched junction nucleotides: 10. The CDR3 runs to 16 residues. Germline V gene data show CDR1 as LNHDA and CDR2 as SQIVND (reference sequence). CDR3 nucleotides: TGTGCCAGTAGTCTGGTCCGGGACAGGTATAATCAGCCCCAGCATTTT. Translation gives CASSLVRDRYNQPQHF. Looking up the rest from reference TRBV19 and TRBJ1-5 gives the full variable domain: DGGITQSPKYLFRKEGQNVTLSCEQNLNHDAMYWYRQDPGQGLRLIYYSQIVNDFQKGDIAEGYSVSREKKESFPLTVTSAQKNPTAFYLCASSLVRDRYNQPQHFGDGTRLSIL.

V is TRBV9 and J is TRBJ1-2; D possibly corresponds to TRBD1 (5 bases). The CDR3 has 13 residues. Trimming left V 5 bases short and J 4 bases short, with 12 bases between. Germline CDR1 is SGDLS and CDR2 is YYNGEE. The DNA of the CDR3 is TGTGCCAGCAGGCAAGAGGGGACCTATGGCTACACCTTC. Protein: CASRQEGTYGYTF.

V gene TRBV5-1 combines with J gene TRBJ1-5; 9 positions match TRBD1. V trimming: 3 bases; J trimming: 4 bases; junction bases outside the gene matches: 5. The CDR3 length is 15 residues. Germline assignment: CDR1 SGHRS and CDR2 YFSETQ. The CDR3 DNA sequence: TGCGCCAGCAGCTCCGGGACAGGGAGAAATCAGCCCCAGCATTTT. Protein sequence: CASSSGTGRNQPQHF.

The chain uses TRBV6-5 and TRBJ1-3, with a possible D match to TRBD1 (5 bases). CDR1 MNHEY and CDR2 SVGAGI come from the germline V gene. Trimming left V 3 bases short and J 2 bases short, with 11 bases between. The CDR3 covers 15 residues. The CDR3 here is CASSYRGVAGNTIYF. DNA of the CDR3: TGTGCCAGCAGTTATCGGGGCGTCGCTGGAAACACCATATATTTT.

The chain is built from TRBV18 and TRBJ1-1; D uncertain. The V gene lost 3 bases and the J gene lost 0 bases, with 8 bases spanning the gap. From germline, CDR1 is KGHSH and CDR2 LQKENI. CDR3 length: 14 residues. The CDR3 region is CASSPGIMNTEAFF. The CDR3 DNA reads TGTGCCAGCTCACCGGGCATAATGAACACTGAAGCTTTCTTT. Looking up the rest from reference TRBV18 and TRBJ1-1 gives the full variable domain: NAGVMQNPRHLVRRRGQEARLRCSPMKGHSHVYWYRQLPEEGLKFMVYLQKENIIDESGMPKERFSAEFPKEGPSILRIQQVVRGDSAAYFCASSPGIMNTEAFFGQGTRLTVV.

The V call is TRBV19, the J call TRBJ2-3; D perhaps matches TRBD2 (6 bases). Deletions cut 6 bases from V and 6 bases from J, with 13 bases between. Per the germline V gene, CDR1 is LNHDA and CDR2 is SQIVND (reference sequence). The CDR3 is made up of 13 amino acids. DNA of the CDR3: TGTGCCAGTAGCCGGGGGAGTGGTGATACGCAGTATTTT. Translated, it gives CASSRGSGDTQYF.

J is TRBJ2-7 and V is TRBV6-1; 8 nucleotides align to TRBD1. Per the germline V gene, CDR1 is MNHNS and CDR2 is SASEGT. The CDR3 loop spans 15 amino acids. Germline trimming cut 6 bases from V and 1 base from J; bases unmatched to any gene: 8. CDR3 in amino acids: CASRRGRDRSYEQYF. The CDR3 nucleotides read TGTGCCAGCAGGAGGGGCCGGGACAGGTCCTACGAGCAGTACTTC.

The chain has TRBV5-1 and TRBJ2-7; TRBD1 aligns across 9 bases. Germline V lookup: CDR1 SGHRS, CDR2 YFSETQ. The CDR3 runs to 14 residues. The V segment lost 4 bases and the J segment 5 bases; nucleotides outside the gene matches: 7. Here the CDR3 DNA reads TGCGCCAGCAGCACTCAGGGACAGGGCAACGAGCAGTACTTC. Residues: CASSTQGQGNEQYF.

CDR3 nucleotides: TGTGCCAGCCGGGACAGAGACTATCAGCCCCAGCATTTT. It translates to CASRDRDYQPQHF. This chain links TRBV28 with TRBJ1-5; TRBD1 agrees at 7 bases. CDR1 is MDHEN, CDR2 SYDVKM, per germline. J lost 5 bases, V lost 8 bases, and 6 bases had no gene match. There are 13 residues in the CDR3.

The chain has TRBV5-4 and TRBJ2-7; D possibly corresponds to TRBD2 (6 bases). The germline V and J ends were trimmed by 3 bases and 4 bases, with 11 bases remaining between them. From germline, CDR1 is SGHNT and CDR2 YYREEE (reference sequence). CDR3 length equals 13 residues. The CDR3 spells CASSSGLNYEQYF. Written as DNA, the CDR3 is TGTGCCAGCAGCTCGGGACTGAATTACGAGCAGTACTTC.

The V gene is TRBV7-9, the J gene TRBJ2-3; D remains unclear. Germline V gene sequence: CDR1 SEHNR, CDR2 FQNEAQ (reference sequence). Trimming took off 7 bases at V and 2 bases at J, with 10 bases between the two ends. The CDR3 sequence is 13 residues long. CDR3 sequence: CASTRLPTDTQYF. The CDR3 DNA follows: TGTGCCAGCACACGTCTACCCACAGATACGCAGTATTTT.

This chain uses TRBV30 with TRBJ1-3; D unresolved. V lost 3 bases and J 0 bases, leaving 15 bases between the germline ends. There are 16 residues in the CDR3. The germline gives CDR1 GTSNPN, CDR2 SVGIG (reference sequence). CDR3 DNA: TGTGCCTGGAGCTTACGACGGCTATACTCTGGAAACACCATATATTTT. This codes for CAWSLRRLYSGNTIYF.

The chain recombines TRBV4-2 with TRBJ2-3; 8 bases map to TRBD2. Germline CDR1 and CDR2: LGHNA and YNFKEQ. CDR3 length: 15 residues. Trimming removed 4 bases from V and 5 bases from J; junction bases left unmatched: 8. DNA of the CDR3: TGTGCCAGCAGCCCTCTAGGACTAGCCGAAGATACGCAGTATTTT. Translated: CASSPLGLAEDTQYF.

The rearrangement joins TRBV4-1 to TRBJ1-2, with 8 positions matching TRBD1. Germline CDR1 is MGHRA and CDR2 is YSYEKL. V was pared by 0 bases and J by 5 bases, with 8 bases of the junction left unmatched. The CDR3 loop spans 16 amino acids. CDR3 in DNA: TGCGCCAGCAGCCAAGATTCTACCGGGACAGGTTATGGCTACACCTTC. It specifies CASSQDSTGTGYGYTF.

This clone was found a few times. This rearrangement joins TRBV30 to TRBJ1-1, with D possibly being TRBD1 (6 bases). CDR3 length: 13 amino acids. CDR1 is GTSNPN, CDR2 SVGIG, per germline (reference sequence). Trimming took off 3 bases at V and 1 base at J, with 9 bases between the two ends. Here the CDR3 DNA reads TGTGCCTGGAGGCCGGGACAGAACACTGAAGCTTTCTTT. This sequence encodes CAWRPGQNTEAFF.

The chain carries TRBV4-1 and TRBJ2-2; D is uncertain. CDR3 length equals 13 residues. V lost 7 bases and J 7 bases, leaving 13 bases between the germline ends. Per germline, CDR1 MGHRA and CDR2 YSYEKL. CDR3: CASTGLVSGELFF. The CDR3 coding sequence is TGCGCCAGCACTGGCCTAGTTAGCGGGGAGCTGTTTTTT.

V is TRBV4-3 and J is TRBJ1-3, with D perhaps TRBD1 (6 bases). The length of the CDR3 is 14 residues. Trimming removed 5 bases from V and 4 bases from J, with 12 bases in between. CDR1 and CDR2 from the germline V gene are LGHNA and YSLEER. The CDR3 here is CASSETGRGNTIYF. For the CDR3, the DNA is TGCGCCAGCAGCGAAACAGGGAGGGGAAACACCATATATTTT.

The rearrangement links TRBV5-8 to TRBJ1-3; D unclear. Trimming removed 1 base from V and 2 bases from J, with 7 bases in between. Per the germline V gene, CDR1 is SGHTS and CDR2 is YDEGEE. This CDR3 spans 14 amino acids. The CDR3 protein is CASSLLAAGNTIYF. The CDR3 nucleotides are TGTGCCAGCAGCTTGTTGGCGGCTGGAAACACCATATATTTT.

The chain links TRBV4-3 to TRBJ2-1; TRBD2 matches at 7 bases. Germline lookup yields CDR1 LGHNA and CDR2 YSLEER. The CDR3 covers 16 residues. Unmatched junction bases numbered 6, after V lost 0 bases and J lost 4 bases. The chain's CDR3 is CASSQEALAAYNEQFF. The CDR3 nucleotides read TGCGCCAGCAGCCAAGAGGCCCTAGCGGCGTACAATGAGCAGTTCTTC.

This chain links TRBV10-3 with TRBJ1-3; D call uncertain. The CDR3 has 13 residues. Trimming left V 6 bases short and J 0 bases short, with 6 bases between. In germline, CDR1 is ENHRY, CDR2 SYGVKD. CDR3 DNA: TGTGCCATCAGAGCCACCTCTGGAAACACCATATATTTT. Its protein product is CAIRATSGNTIYF.

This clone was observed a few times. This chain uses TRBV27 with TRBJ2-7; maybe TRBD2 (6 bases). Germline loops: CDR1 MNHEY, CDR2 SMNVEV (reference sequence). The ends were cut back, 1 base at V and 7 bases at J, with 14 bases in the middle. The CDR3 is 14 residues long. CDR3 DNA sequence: TGTGCCAGCAGTTTATGGGACTCCGGGGGAGAGCAGTACTTC. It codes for CASSLWDSGGEQYF.

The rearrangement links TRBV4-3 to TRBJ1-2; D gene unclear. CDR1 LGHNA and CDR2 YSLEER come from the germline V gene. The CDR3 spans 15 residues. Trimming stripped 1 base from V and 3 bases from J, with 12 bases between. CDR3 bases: TGCGCCAGCAGCCAAGGTTGGACCCCCTACTATGGCTACACCTTC. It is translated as CASSQGWTPYYGYTF.

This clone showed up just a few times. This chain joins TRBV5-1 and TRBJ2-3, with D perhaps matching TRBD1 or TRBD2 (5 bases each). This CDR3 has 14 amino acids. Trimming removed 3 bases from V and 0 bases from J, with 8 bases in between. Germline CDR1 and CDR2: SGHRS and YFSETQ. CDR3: CASSSGRSTDTQYF. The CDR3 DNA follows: TGCGCCAGCAGCTCGGGACGGAGCACAGATACGCAGTATTTT.

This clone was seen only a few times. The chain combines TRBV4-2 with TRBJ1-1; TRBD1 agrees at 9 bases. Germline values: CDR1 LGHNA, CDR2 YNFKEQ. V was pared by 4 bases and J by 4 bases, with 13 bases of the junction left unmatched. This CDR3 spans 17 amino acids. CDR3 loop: CASSPIGQGKQSTEAFF. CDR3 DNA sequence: TGTGCCAGCAGCCCCATCGGACAGGGGAAGCAGAGCACTGAAGCTTTCTTT.

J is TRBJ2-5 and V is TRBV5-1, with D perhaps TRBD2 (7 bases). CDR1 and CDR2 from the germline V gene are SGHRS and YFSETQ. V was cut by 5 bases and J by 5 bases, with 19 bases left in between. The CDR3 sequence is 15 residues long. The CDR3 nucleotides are TGCGCCAGCAGAGGATTGACGGGGGGCGCGGAGACCCAGTACTTC. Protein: CASRGLTGGAETQYF.

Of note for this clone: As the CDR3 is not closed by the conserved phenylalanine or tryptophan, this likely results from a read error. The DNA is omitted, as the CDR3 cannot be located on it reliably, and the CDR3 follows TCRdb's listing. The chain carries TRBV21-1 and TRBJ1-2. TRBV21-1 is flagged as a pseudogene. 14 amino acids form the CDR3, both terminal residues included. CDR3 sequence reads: CASSKVVGGHGYTL.

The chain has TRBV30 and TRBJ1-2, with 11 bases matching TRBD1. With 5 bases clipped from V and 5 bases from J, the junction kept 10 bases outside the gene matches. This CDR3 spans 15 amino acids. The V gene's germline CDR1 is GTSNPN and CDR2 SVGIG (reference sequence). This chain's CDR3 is CAWRRDRGSPYGYTF. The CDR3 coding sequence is TGTGCCTGGCGCCGGGACAGGGGGAGCCCATATGGCTACACCTTC.

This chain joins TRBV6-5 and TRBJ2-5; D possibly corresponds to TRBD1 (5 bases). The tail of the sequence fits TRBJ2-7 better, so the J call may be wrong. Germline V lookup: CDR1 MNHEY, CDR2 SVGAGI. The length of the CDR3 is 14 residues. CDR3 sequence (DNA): TGTGCCAGCAGTTACTCAGGGGTCAGGAACGAGCAGTACTTC. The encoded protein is CASSYSGVRNEQYF.